Sequencing of this TCR beta chain was carried out in a study of cytomegalovirus exposure and HLA in healthy donors. Trimming left V 10 bases short and J 3 bases short, with 15 bases between. CDR1 SNHLY and CDR2 FYNNEI come from the germline V gene. The CDR3 sequence is 14 residues long. It was with 60 Vbeta and 13 Jbeta primers that the PCR ran. Repertoires were generated with immunoSEQ multiplex PCR, while TCRdb's copy carries only in-frame clones and drops some. The sample gives 90,000 to 95,000 clones, around four fifths of which show up once; 4.4% is in the top ten. The TCR originated in a male donor in good health and CMV-seropositive. The chain is built from TRBV2 and TRBJ2-2; D may be TRBD2 (6 bases). Sequencing was performed on PBMCs. CDR3 sequence: CAILSGDDTGELFF. As DNA, the CDR3 is TGTGCCATCCTCTCGGGGGATGACACCGGGGAGCTGTTTTTT.